The 21 T cell receptor beta chains reported below all come from one sample, sequenced in a study of T cells in Graves' hyperthyroidism and ophthalmopathy. The CDR3 regions of TCR beta were amplified from RNA transcripts. Primed by the HTBI set, a first-round RT-PCR was run on the TCR CDR3. TCRdb re-called the multiplex PCR reads through MiXCR, storing one row per CDR3 protein. Among hundreds of thousands of distinct CDR3 sequences listed, roughly 14% were seen once. Sequencing input: blood. The receptors derive from a young man with Graves' ophthalmopathy.

This clonotype came up a few times. The V call is TRBV29-1, the J call TRBJ2-5, with D possibly being TRBD1 (6 bases). Germline-derived CDR1 and CDR2 are SQVTM and ANQGSEA. The CDR3 has 12 amino acids. Trimming removed 7 bases from V and 2 bases from J, with 11 bases in between. In nucleotides, the CDR3 is TGCAGCGCCCGTCAGGGGCAAGAGACCCAGTACTTC. Translation gives CSARQGQETQYF.

This clonotype showed up many times. This chain joins TRBV30 and TRBJ1-1; D gene uncertain. CDR1 is GTSNPN and CDR2 is SVGIG in the germline V gene (reference sequence). The CDR3 sequence is 13 residues long. V was cut by 3 bases and J by 4 bases, with 12 bases left in between. The CDR3 nucleotides read TGTGCCTGGAGATTGGGGTCGGGCACTGAAGCTTTCTTT. Protein sequence: CAWRLGSGTEAFF.

This clonotype was observed a handful of times. The chain joins TRBV3-1 to TRBJ2-6; the D gene is possibly TRBD2 (5 bases). The germline CDR1 and CDR2 sequences are LGHDT and YNNKEL (reference sequence). Deletions cut 2 bases from V and 0 bases from J, with 11 bases between. The CDR3 length is 17 residues. CDR3 nucleotides: TGTGCCAGCAGCCAAAACGTTCGGGGCTCTGGGGCCAACGTCCTGACTTTC. Amino acid sequence: CASSQNVRGSGANVLTF.

This clonotype has a count of ten or more. The gene calls are TRBV19 and TRBJ2-1; D perhaps matches TRBD2 (6 bases). The CDR3 has 14 amino acids. The V gene's germline CDR1 is LNHDA and CDR2 SQIVND (reference sequence). Trimming stripped 9 bases from V and 1 base from J, with 13 bases between. The CDR3 spells CASATSLSYNEQFF. The CDR3 bases are TGTGCCAGCGCGACTAGTCTATCCTACAATGAGCAGTTCTTC.

This clonotype came up many times. The J gene is TRBJ2-7, the V gene TRBV2; D might be TRBD1 (5 bases). The CDR3 totals 15 residues. Trimming removed 1 base from V and 3 bases from J, with 13 bases in between. Looked up from germline, CDR1 is SNHLY and CDR2 is FYNNEI. The CDR3 coding sequence is TGTGCCAGCAGTGAAGGGATAGGGGTTTACTACGAGCAGTACTTC. It codes for CASSEGIGVYYEQYF.

The rearrangement joins TRBV6-5 to TRBJ2-3, with unresolved D. This CDR3 is 16 amino acids long. The V end lost 0 bases, the J end lost 2 bases, and 12 bases lay between the germline ends. Germline-derived CDR1 and CDR2 are MNHEY and SVGAGI. CDR3 sequence: CASSYSNGGNTDTQYF. DNA for the CDR3: TGTGCCAGCAGTTACTCGAACGGCGGTAACACAGATACGCAGTATTTT.

This clonotype occurred many times. The J gene is TRBJ1-5, the V gene TRBV6-5, with D perhaps TRBD1 (6 bases). The CDR3 loop spans 18 amino acids. V was cut by 2 bases and J by 1 base, with 18 bases left in between. Germline CDR1 and CDR2: MNHEY and SVGAGI. The CDR3 sequence is CASSYRVGGAGSNQPQHF. CDR3 sequence (DNA): TGTGCCAGCAGTTACAGGGTAGGGGGGGCAGGGAGCAATCAGCCCCAGCATTTT.

The chain links TRBV6-5 to TRBJ1-6; D might be TRBD1 (6 bases). The CDR3 length is 16 residues. V lost 0 bases and J lost 10, with 16 bases in between. CDR1 is MNHEY and CDR2 is SVGAGI in the germline V gene. The CDR3 nucleotides are TGTGCCAGCAGTTACTCGGGGGGGCGCAGGAGGTCACCCCTCCACTTT. Its protein is CASSYSGGRRRSPLHF.

The chain couples TRBV9 to TRBJ2-5; no firm D call. Germline values: CDR1 SGDLS, CDR2 YYNGEE. The V and J ends lost 0 bases and 3 bases respectively, with 9 bases between them. This CDR3 region has 14 residues. The CDR3 nucleotides read TGTGCCAGCAGCGTAGGGAGCAGAGAAGAGACCCAGTACTTC. It is translated as CASSVGSREETQYF.

This clonotype was seen only a few times. The chain has TRBV27 and TRBJ1-6, with D hard to call. Germline V lookup: CDR1 MNHEY, CDR2 SMNVEV (reference sequence). This CDR3 region has 13 residues. Between the trimmed V and J ends, which lost 5 bases and 8 bases, there was a span of 10 bases. The CDR3 bases are TGTGCCAGCAGTCCGGACCGTCATTCACCCCTCCACTTT. This translates into CASSPDRHSPLHF.

CDR3 residues: CASSLGQGVFEQYF. CDR3 bases: TGCGCCAGCAGCTTGGGACAGGGGGTGTTCGAGCAGTACTTC. This rearrangement joins TRBV5-1 to TRBJ2-7; the match to TRBD1 covers 9 bases. Germline loops: CDR1 SGHRS, CDR2 YFSETQ. The V gene end was trimmed by 0 bases and the J gene end by 6 bases; junction bases not matched to a gene: 4. This CDR3 spans 14 amino acids.

This chain uses TRBV19 with TRBJ1-3, with TRBD1 as a possible D gene (5 bases). The CDR3 contains 15 residues. Germline lookup yields CDR1 LNHDA and CDR2 SQIVND (reference sequence). V lost 2 bases to trimming and J lost 0 bases, with 8 bases between them. This CDR3 reads CASSIQQDSGNTIYF. In nucleotides, the CDR3 is TGTGCCAGTAGTATACAACAGGACTCTGGAAACACCATATATTTT.

The CDR3 here is CASSMAGHSYNSPLHF. The CDR3 coding sequence is TGTGCCAGTAGTATGGCAGGGCACTCCTATAATTCACCCCTCCACTTT. V is TRBV19 and J is TRBJ1-6; a weak D match, TRBD1 (5 bases). Germline V gene lookup returns CDR1 LNHDA and CDR2 SQIVND (reference sequence). The CDR3 runs to 16 residues. Trimming cost V 3 bases and J 0 bases, with 9 bases left between them. The full variable domain, in which reference TRBV19 and TRBJ1-6 provide the parts outside the CDR3, is DGGITQSPKYLFRKEGQNVTLSCEQNLNHDAMYWYRQDPGQGLRLIYYSQIVNDFQKGDIAEGYSVSREKKESFPLTVTSAQKNPTAFYLCASSMAGHSYNSPLHFGNGTRLTVT.

The chain recombines TRBV6-1 with TRBJ1-5; no reliable D call. V shed 4 bases and J shed 9 bases, with 10 bases lying between them. Germline CDR1 is MNHNS and CDR2 is SASEGT. The CDR3 consists of 12 residues. The CDR3 loop is CASSALGRPQHF. The CDR3, as DNA: TGTGCCAGCAGTGCCCTCGGTCGGCCCCAGCATTTT.

Concerning this clonotype: Just one base apart from a much larger clone, this may be a read error. The V gene is TRBV5-6, the J gene TRBJ2-1; D is perhaps TRBD2 (5 bases). Looked up from germline, CDR1 is SGHDT and CDR2 is YYEEEE. The CDR3 contains 15 residues. Between the trimmed V and J ends, which lost 7 bases and 0 bases, there was a span of 14 bases. CDR3 in DNA: TGTGCCAGCTTTGGAGCGGCAAGCTCCTACAATGAGCAGTTCTTC. Translation: CASFGAASSYNEQFF.

This clonotype occurred a few times. The chain's CDR3 is CASSQGGSLRSEQFF. The CDR3 DNA reads as TGTGCCAGCAGCCAAGGCGGGAGTTTAAGGAGTGAGCAGTTCTTC. The J gene is TRBJ2-1, the V gene TRBV14; 7 bases align to TRBD2. Germline-derived CDR1 and CDR2 are SGHDN and FVKESK. The CDR3 covers 15 residues. The V and J ends lost 1 base and 9 bases, in that order; junction bases with no gene match: 9.

The V call is TRBV7-3, the J call TRBJ2-5, with D perhaps TRBD2 (6 bases). Germline CDR1 is SGHTA and CDR2 is FQGTGA. The CDR3 runs 15 residues. The V gene lost 1 base and the J gene lost 5 bases, with 14 bases spanning the gap. The DNA of the CDR3 is TGTGCCAGCAGCTTAAACGGGGGACGTCGGGAGACCCAGTACTTC. It specifies CASSLNGGRRETQYF.

At least ten counts were recorded for this clonotype. This sequence joins TRBV6-5 and TRBJ2-7; D is unclear. There are 14 residues in the CDR3. The germline V and J ends were trimmed by 2 bases and 3 bases, with 11 bases remaining between them. CDR1 is MNHEY, CDR2 SVGAGI, per germline. In DNA form, the CDR3 reads TGTGCCAGCAGTTACCTCCCGCAGGACTACGAGCAGTACTTC. It codes for CASSYLPQDYEQYF.

Regarding this clonotype: One base away lies a much larger clone, so this may be a sequencing read error. This rearrangement joins TRBV20-1 to TRBJ1-2; no clear D. The CDR3 extends over 12 amino acids. Per germline, CDR1 DFQATT and CDR2 SNEGSKA (reference sequence). CDR3 nucleotide sequence: TGCGGTGCTAGAGCTGAGGCCTATGGCTACACCTTC. Amino acid sequence: CGARAEAYGYTF.

This clonotype was observed many times. The chain recombines TRBV12-3 or TRBV12-4 with TRBJ1-1; the D gene is possibly TRBD1 (6 bases). V shed 6 bases and J shed 2 bases, with 16 bases lying between them. This CDR3 is 15 amino acids long. The CDR3 loop reads CASRWQGPSNTEAFF. The CDR3 DNA follows: TGTGCCAGCAGGTGGCAGGGGCCATCTAACACTGAAGCTTTCTTT.

In this sample, this clonotype turned up many times. This rearrangement joins TRBV12-3 or TRBV12-4 to TRBJ2-3; D may be TRBD1 or TRBD2 (5 bases each). V was pared by 2 bases and J by 1 base, with 16 bases between. The CDR3 totals 17 residues. CDR3 nucleotide sequence: TGTGCCAGCAGTTTAAGCTCGGGGCCTACCGGCACAGATACGCAGTATTTT. It codes for CASSLSSGPTGTDTQYF.